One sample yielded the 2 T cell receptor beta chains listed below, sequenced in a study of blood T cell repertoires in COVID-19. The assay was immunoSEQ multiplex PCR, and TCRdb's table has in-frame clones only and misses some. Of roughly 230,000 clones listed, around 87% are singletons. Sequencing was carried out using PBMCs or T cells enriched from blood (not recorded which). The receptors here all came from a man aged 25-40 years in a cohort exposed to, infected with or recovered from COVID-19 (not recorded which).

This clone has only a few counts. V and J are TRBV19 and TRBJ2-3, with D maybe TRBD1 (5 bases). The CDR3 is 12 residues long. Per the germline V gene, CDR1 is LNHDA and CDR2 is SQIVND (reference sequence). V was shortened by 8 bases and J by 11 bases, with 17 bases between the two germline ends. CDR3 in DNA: TGTGCCAGTTCCCCCCAGGGTCACGGGCAGTATTTT. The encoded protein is CASSPQGHGQYF.

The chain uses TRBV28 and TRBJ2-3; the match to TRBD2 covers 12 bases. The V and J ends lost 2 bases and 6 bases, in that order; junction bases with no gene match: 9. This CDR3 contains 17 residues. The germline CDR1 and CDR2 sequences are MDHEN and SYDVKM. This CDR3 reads CASSLLLAGGPWDTQYF. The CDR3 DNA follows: TGTGCCAGCAGTTTACTGCTAGCGGGAGGGCCGTGGGATACGCAGTATTTT.